Listed below are T cell receptor beta chains from one sample, sequenced in a study of technical replicates of blood from several donors. The method was immunoSEQ multiplex PCR; TCRdb's version includes in-frame clones alone and lacks a portion of them. Here the sample spans fewer than 65,000 clones, 85% to 90% being singletons. Input material: PBMCs. Source of these receptors: a human donor in good health. Some clones in this sample may be carry-over from other donors' samples. The CDR3 runs from the conserved cysteine through the conserved F or W. A D gene is named only where the DNA matches it firmly. A row's size may be missing; if present it is once, few, many or a size class.

v_gene: TRBV7-9; d_gene: TRBD1; abundance: once; j_gene: TRBJ1-3; CDR3aa: CASSPSGDRALDTIYF; CDR3nt: TGTGCCAGCAGCCCAAGCGGAGACAGGGCACTTGACACCATATATTTT
v_gene: TRBV18; d_gene: -; abundance: -; j_gene: TRBJ1-2; CDR3aa: CASSPPGIIRAHHYGYTF; CDR3nt: TGTGCCAGCTCACCACCCGGGATTATACGGGCCCATCACTATGGCTACACCTTC
v_gene: TRBV5-1; d_gene: -; abundance: -; j_gene: TRBJ2-2; CDR3aa: CASRFETPNTGELFF; CDR3nt: TGCGCCAGCAGATTCGAGACACCCAACACCGGGGAGCTGTTTTTT
v_gene: TRBV11-3; d_gene: -; abundance: -; j_gene: TRBJ2-5; CDR3aa: CASSPGQNPQETQYF; CDR3nt: TGTGCCAGCAGCCCAGGACAGAATCCCCAAGAGACCCAGTACTTC
v_gene: TRBV7-3; d_gene: -; abundance: once; j_gene: TRBJ2-7; CDR3aa: CASSLWRTISYEQYF; CDR3nt: TGTGCCAGCAGCTTATGGCGGACTATCTCCTACGAGCAGTACTTC
v_gene: TRBV7-9; d_gene: TRBD1; abundance: -; j_gene: TRBJ1-5; CDR3aa: CASSVGTGNQPQHF; CDR3nt: TGTGCCAGCAGCGTAGGGACAGGCAATCAGCCCCAGCATTTT
v_gene: TRBV19; d_gene: -; abundance: -; j_gene: TRBJ2-3; CDR3aa: CASSTYTDTQYF; CDR3nt: TGTGCCAGTAGTACCTACACAGATACGCAGTATTTT
v_gene: TRBV19; d_gene: -; abundance: -; j_gene: TRBJ2-2; CDR3aa: CASREFTGELFF; CDR3nt: TGTGCCAGTCGCGAATTCACCGGGGAGCTGTTTTTT
v_gene: TRBV4-1; d_gene: -; abundance: -; j_gene: TRBJ1-1; CDR3aa: CASSQEPGMNEAFF; CDR3nt: TGCGCCAGCAGCCAAGAGCCGGGGATGAATGAAGCTTTCTTT
v_gene: TRBV5-1; d_gene: -; abundance: -; j_gene: TRBJ1-1; CDR3aa: CASSADRSRGAFF; CDR3nt: TGCGCCAGCAGCGCCGACAGGTCAAGGGGAGCTTTCTTT
v_gene: TRBV7-2; d_gene: -; abundance: -; j_gene: TRBJ2-2; CDR3aa: CATRGRRNTGELFF; CDR3nt: TGTGCCACCCGGGGAAGGCGGAACACCGGGGAGCTGTTTTTT
v_gene: TRBV10-3; d_gene: TRBD1; abundance: -; j_gene: TRBJ1-5; CDR3aa: CAIRFRLTGEVEPQHF; CDR3nt: TGTGCCATCAGGTTCCGACTGACAGGGGAGGTCGAACCCCAGCATTTT
v_gene: TRBV15; d_gene: TRBD1; abundance: -; j_gene: TRBJ1-5; CDR3aa: CATSSWDRGNQPQHF; CDR3nt: TGTGCCACCAGCAGTTGGGACAGGGGCAATCAGCCCCAGCATTTT
v_gene: TRBV10-1; d_gene: -; abundance: -; j_gene: TRBJ2-2; CDR3aa: CASSEADRDTGELFF; CDR3nt: TGCGCCAGCAGTGAGGCCGACAGAGACACCGGGGAGCTGTTTTTT
v_gene: TRBV18; d_gene: TRBD1; abundance: many; j_gene: TRBJ2-7; CDR3aa: CASSHKDRVAYEQYF; CDR3nt: TGTGCCAGCTCACACAAGGACAGGGTGGCCTACGAGCAGTACTTC
v_gene: TRBV19; d_gene: -; abundance: -; j_gene: TRBJ1-2; CDR3aa: CASSSGAAANYGYTF; CDR3nt: TGTGCCAGTAGTTCAGGGGCCGCGGCTAACTATGGCTACACCTTC
v_gene: TRBV6-4; d_gene: TRBD2; abundance: -; j_gene: TRBJ2-1; CDR3aa: CASSERGTSGGADEQFF; CDR3nt: TGTGCCAGCAGTGAAAGAGGGACTAGCGGGGGGGCTGATGAGCAGTTCTTC
v_gene: TRBV9; d_gene: -; abundance: -; j_gene: TRBJ1-1; CDR3aa: CASSGTVFTEAFF; CDR3nt: TGTGCCAGCAGCGGTACAGTGTTCACTGAAGCTTTCTTT